These 19 T cell receptor beta chains share one sample of origin, sequenced in a study of identical twins. MiXCR was run by TCRdb on the 5' RACE reads, yielding one entry per CDR3 protein. The sample includes some 690,000 distinct CDR3 sequences, 21% of them seen just once. The sample also formed part of further work on T cells expressing NK-cell markers.

The material sequenced was PBMCs. The receptors derive from a woman aged 18-30 years in good health.

This chain uses TRBV6-1 with TRBJ1-1; TRBD1 is a possible D gene (5 bases). Germline V gene lookup returns CDR1 MNHNS and CDR2 SASEGT. The V end was cut by 6 bases, the J end by 5 bases, with 16 bases between. The CDR3 loop spans 14 amino acids. CDR3: CASSRGARPTEAFF. The CDR3 DNA sequence: TGTGCCAGCAGCCGCGGGGCCCGGCCAACTGAAGCTTTCTTT.

In its sample, this clonotype was seen many times. This sequence joins TRBV10-2 and TRBJ2-7, with TRBD2 as a possible D gene (6 bases). The V and J ends lost 6 bases and 6 bases respectively, with 12 bases between them. Per the germline V gene, CDR1 is WSHSY and CDR2 is SAAADI. This CDR3 is built from 12 residues. The CDR3: CASSRDLVEQYF. The CDR3 DNA reads as TGCGCCAGCAGCCGGGACTTAGTCGAGCAGTACTTC.

This clonotype was observed many times. J is TRBJ1-6 and V is TRBV7-9; 7 nucleotides align to TRBD1. Per germline, CDR1 SEHNR and CDR2 FQNEAQ (reference sequence). The CDR3 has 17 residues. With 5 bases clipped from V and 0 bases from J, the junction kept 7 bases outside the gene matches. In nucleotides, the CDR3 is TGTGCCAGCAGCACGGACAGGCCGAGCTCCTATAATTCACCCCTCCACTTT. Residues: CASSTDRPSSYNSPLHF.

The sample holds a few counts of this clonotype. The gene calls are TRBV7-9 and TRBJ2-7, with TRBD1 identical over 9 bases. Trimming cost V 5 bases and J 4 bases; bases outside gene matches: 6. The CDR3 is 14 residues long. Germline V gene sequence: CDR1 SEHNR, CDR2 FQNEAQ (reference sequence). In nucleotides, the CDR3 is TGTGCCAGCAGCAAGCCCGGGACAGGGTACGAGCAGTACTTC. Its protein product is CASSKPGTGYEQYF.

This clonotype was seen at least ten times. This chain joins TRBV7-2 and TRBJ1-5; D possibly corresponds to TRBD1 (6 bases). The germline CDR1 and CDR2 sequences are SGHTA and FQGNSA. This CDR3 has 15 residues. The V and J ends lost 5 bases and 4 bases respectively, with 15 bases between them. CDR3 sequence (DNA): TGTGCCAGCAGCCAGACAGGAGTAGGGAATCAGCCCCAGCATTTT. It translates to CASSQTGVGNQPQHF.

Ten or more counts support this clonotype. V usage is TRBV12-5 and J usage is TRBJ2-2; D gene unclear. CDR1 LGHNT and CDR2 FRNRAP come from the germline V gene. CDR3 length equals 14 residues. V gave up 3 bases and J gave up 0 bases, with 5 bases separating them. CDR3 protein: CASGFGTNTGELFF. CDR3 sequence (DNA): TGTGCTAGTGGTTTCGGTACGAACACCGGGGAGCTGTTTTTT.

This clonotype was seen a handful of times. The chain combines TRBV29-1 with TRBJ2-4; D tentatively reads TRBD1 or TRBD2 (5 bases each). Germline CDR1 reads SQVTM; CDR2 reads ANQGSEA. Trimming stripped 6 bases from V and 11 bases from J, with 14 bases between. The CDR3 loop spans 11 amino acids. The DNA for the CDR3 is TGCAGCGTGTCCTACGGGGCGTTTCAGTACTTC. Translating it yields CSVSYGAFQYF.

This clonotype was seen at least ten times. V is TRBV12-3 or TRBV12-4 and J is TRBJ2-1, with D hard to call. The V and J ends lost 0 bases and 7 bases respectively, with 10 bases between them. The CDR3 has 14 amino acids. CDR3 nucleotides: TGTGCCAGCAGTTTAGCGACCCCTGGGAATGAGCAGTTCTTC. Its protein product is CASSLATPGNEQFF.

J is TRBJ2-7 and V is TRBV7-2; D remains unclear. V dropped 3 bases and J dropped 3 bases, with 15 bases sitting between them. Germline V gene data show CDR1 as SGHTA and CDR2 as FQGNSA. The CDR3 totals 15 residues. CDR3 loop: CASSLIPVKVYEQYF. DNA of the CDR3: TGTGCCAGCAGCTTGATTCCGGTAAAAGTCTACGAGCAGTACTTC.

This CDR3 is CASISRDRVDEQYF. The DNA of the CDR3 is TGTGCCAGCATCTCCAGGGACAGGGTCGACGAGCAGTACTTC. The chain is built from TRBV12-3 or TRBV12-4 and TRBJ2-7; 9 bases agree with TRBD1. The CDR3 covers 14 residues. The V gene end was trimmed by 7 bases and the J gene end by 5 bases; junction bases not matched to a gene: 9.

In its sample, this clonotype was seen many times. The rearrangement links TRBV7-2 to TRBJ2-7; D is uncertain. This CDR3 comprises 13 residues. The V and J ends lost 2 bases and 2 bases respectively, with 7 bases between them. The germline V gene encodes CDR1 SGHTA and CDR2 FQGNSA. CDR3 sequence: CASSLHQAYEQYF. CDR3 sequence (DNA): TGTGCCAGCAGCTTACACCAGGCCTACGAGCAGTACTTC. Using reference TRBV7-2 and TRBJ2-7 for the parts outside the CDR3, the full variable domain is GAGVSQSPSNKVTEKGKDVELRCDPISGHTALYWYRQSLGQGLEFLIYFQGNSAPDKSGLPSDRFSAERTGGSVSTLTIQRTQQEDSAVYLCASSLHQAYEQYFGPGTRLTVT.

This rearrangement joins TRBV15 to TRBJ1-1, with a possible D match to TRBD1 (5 bases). The CDR3 totals 14 residues. The V gene lost 3 bases and the J gene lost 3 bases, with 11 bases spanning the gap. Germline V gives CDR1 LNHNV, CDR2 YYDKDF (reference sequence). CDR3 in DNA: TGTGCCACCAGCAGGGGCGGGACGTACACTGAAGCTTTCTTT. Protein product: CATSRGGTYTEAFF. The full variable domain, completed using reference TRBV15 and TRBJ1-1, is DAMVIQNPRYQVTQFGKPVTLSCSQTLNHNVMYWYQQKSSQAPKLLFHYYDKDFNNEADTPDNFQSRRPNTSFCFLDIRSPGLGDTAMYLCATSRGGTYTEAFFGQGTRLTVV.

This clonotype was counted a few times. The V gene is TRBV11-2, the J gene TRBJ2-1; 9 positions agree with TRBD2. Germline V gene data show CDR1 as SGHAT and CDR2 as FQNNGV. CDR3 length equals 16 residues. The V segment lost 5 bases and the J segment 3 bases; nucleotides outside the gene matches: 8. CDR3: CASSLSGRGSYNEQFF. CDR3 in DNA: TGTGCCAGCAGCCTTAGCGGGAGAGGAAGCTACAATGAGCAGTTCTTC.

This clonotype was found a few times. Here the CDR3 reads CASSEYRTSYNEQFF. DNA of the CDR3: TGTGCCAGCAGTGAATATCGAACCTCCTACAATGAGCAGTTCTTC. V and J are TRBV25-1 and TRBJ2-1; no clear D gene. CDR1 MGHDK and CDR2 SYGVNS come from the germline V gene. V was shortened by 0 bases and J by 0 bases, with 6 bases between the two germline ends. CDR3 length equals 15 residues.

This clonotype was counted at least ten times. CDR3 residues: CSVEGTGNEQFF. Here the CDR3 DNA reads TGCAGCGTTGAAGGGACGGGCAATGAGCAGTTCTTC. The chain uses TRBV29-1 and TRBJ2-1; D remains unclear. This CDR3 is built from 12 residues. V was cut by 1 base and J by 6 bases, with 7 bases left in between. CDR1 is SQVTM and CDR2 is ANQGSEA in the germline V gene.

This clonotype was counted only a few times. The CDR3 region has the DNA TGCGCCAGCAGCCCTAGCGGGGGCCCTCCCTACAATGAGCAGTTCTTC. Translating gives CASSPSGGPPYNEQFF. J is TRBJ2-1 and V is TRBV5-1, with 10 bases fitting TRBD2. The V gene end was trimmed by 4 bases and the J gene end by 2 bases; junction bases not matched to a gene: 6. This CDR3 region has 16 residues. CDR1 and CDR2 (germline): SGHRS, YFSETQ.

The sample holds many counts of this clonotype. V gene TRBV12-3 or TRBV12-4 combines with J gene TRBJ2-1; 8 bases align to TRBD2. V shed 6 bases and J 9 bases; nucleotides not matched to a gene: 13. CDR3 length equals 15 residues. The CDR3 protein is CASRLAGTSSSEQFF. The CDR3 coding sequence is TGTGCCAGCAGACTCGCCGGGACTAGTTCATCTGAGCAGTTCTTC.

The chain recombines TRBV20-1 with TRBJ2-3, with D possibly being TRBD1 (6 bases). The germline V gene encodes CDR1 DFQATT and CDR2 SNEGSKA (reference sequence). The CDR3 contains 15 residues. V shed 4 bases and J shed 0 bases, with 14 bases lying between them. The CDR3 here is CSATDDRRSTDTQYF. CDR3 bases: TGCAGTGCTACAGACGACAGGAGGAGCACAGATACGCAGTATTTT.

The genes are TRBV3-1 and TRBJ2-7; 11 nucleotides agree with TRBD2. The CDR3 totals 15 residues. The V and J ends lost 1 base and 6 bases, in that order; junction bases with no gene match: 5. Germline V gives CDR1 LGHDT, CDR2 YNNKEL (reference sequence). CDR3 DNA sequence: TGTGCCAGCAGCCAAGTGAGACTAGCGGGACGCGAGCAGTACTTC. Its translation: CASSQVRLAGREQYF.